These 3 T cell receptor beta chains originate from one sample sequenced in a study of blood T cell repertoires in COVID-19. Repertoires were generated with immunoSEQ multiplex PCR, while TCRdb's copy carries only in-frame clones and drops some. The repertoire holds a few hundred thousand clones, with around 88% as singletons. Sequenced input: peripheral blood. These receptors originate from a woman aged 30 to 39 who had recovered from COVID-19.

V usage is TRBV6-5 and J usage is TRBJ1-6; D might be TRBD1 (5 bases). Germline V gene data show CDR1 as MNHEY and CDR2 as SVGAGI. The CDR3 has 14 amino acids. Trimming took off 7 bases at V and 10 bases at J, with 17 bases between the two ends. The chain's CDR3 is CASTPGGGGSPLHF. DNA for the CDR3: TGTGCCAGCACCCCCGGAGGCGGGGGGTCACCCCTCCACTTT.

The chain combines TRBV30 with TRBJ1-5, with D maybe TRBD1 (6 bases). The V end was cut by 1 base, the J end by 0 bases, with 16 bases between. CDR3 size: 17 residues. Germline CDR1 is GTSNPN and CDR2 is SVGIG (reference sequence). CDR3 residues: CAWSAIRTELSNQPQHF. For the CDR3, the DNA is TGTGCCTGGAGTGCGATTAGGACAGAGCTTAGCAATCAGCCCCAGCATTTT.

The gene calls are TRBV6-5 and TRBJ1-3; tentative D call: TRBD1 (6 bases). Germline CDR1 is MNHEY and CDR2 is SVGAGI. The CDR3 covers 14 residues. V lost 11 bases and J lost 0, with 14 bases in between. The CDR3 region is CAGSRGFSGNTIYF. The CDR3 bases are TGTGCCGGTTCCAGGGGATTCTCTGGAAACACCATATATTTT.